This T cell receptor beta chain was identified during a study of blood T cell repertoires in COVID-19. The table came from immunoSEQ multiplex PCR; TCRdb's copy has only in-frame clones and leaves some out. Here the sample spans a few hundred thousand clones, 88% being singletons. With 1 base removed from V and 1 base from J, the gap between germline ends came to 15 bases. CDR3 length: 17 amino acids. In germline, CDR1 is SGHVS, CDR2 FNYEAQ. The receptor was derived from a man in his 70s with acute or convalescent COVID-19. The sequencing input was peripheral blood. The chain recombines TRBV7-6 with TRBJ2-3, with TRBD2 as a possible D gene (6 bases). The CDR3 loop reads CASSLGAGTRGTDTQYF. CDR3 in DNA: TGTGCCAGCAGCTTAGGCGCGGGGACCAGAGGCACAGATACGCAGTATTTT. Together with reference TRBV7-6 and TRBJ2-3, the CDR3 gives the full variable domain: GAGVSQSPRYKVTKRGQDVALRCDPISGHVSLYWYRQALGQGPEFLTYFNYEAQQDKSGLPNDRFSAERPEGSISTLTIQRTEQRDSAMYRCASSLGAGTRGTDTQYFGPGTRLTVL.